The entry below gives a single T cell receptor (beta chain) sequence along with its context. Given a much more abundant clone one base away, this may be a read error. Full-length variable regions came from constant-region reverse primers plus semi-nested Nested Universal Primer A PCR. TCRdb passed the 5' RACE reads through MiXCR, listing each CDR3 protein once. The repertoire holds roughly 23,000 distinct CDR3 sequences, with under 40% as singletons. Trimming pared 6 bases from V and 10 bases from J, leaving 17 bases between. Germline V lookup: CDR1 MNHEY, CDR2 SMNVEV (reference sequence). The CDR3 is made up of 13 amino acids.

This chain uses TRBV27 with TRBJ2-3; D not certain. What was sequenced was tumor-infiltrating naive CD4+ T cells sorted from the breast tumor. Subset indicated: naive CD4+ T cells, CD4+CD45RA+CD25-. The clonotype comes from a female donor with breast cancer. DNA of the CDR3: TGTGCCAGCAGCCCTGGTTGGCGCGATTCGCAGTATTTT. Encoded protein: CASSPGWRDSQYF.